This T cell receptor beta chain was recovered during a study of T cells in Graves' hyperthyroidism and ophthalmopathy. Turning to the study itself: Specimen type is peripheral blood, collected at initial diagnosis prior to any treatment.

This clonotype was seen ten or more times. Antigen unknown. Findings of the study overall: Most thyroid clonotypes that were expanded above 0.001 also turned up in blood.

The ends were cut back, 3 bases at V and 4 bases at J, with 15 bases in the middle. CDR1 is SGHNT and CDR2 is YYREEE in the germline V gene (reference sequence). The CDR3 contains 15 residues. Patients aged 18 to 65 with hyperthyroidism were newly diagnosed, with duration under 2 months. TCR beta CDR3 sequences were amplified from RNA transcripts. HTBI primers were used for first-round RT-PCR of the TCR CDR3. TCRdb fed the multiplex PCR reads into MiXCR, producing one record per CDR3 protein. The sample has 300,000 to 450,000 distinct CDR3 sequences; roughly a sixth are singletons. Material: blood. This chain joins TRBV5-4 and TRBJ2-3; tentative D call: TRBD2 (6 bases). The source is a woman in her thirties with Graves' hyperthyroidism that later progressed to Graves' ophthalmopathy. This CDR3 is CASSSAAGGADTQYF. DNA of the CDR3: TGTGCCAGCAGCTCCGCGGCCGGAGGGGCAGATACGCAGTATTTT.